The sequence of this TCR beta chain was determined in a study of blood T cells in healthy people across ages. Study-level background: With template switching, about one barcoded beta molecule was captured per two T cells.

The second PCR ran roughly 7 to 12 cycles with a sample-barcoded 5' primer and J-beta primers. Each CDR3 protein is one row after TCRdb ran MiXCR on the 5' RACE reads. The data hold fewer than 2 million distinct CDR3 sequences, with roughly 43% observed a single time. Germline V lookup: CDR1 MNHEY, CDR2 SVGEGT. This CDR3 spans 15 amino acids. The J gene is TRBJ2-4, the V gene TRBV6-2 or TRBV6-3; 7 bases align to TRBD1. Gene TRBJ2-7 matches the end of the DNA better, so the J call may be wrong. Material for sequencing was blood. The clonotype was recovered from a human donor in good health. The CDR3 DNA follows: TGTGCCAGCAGTTACTCGACAGGGCACGCCTACGAGCAGTACTTC. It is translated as CASSYSTGHAYEQYF.